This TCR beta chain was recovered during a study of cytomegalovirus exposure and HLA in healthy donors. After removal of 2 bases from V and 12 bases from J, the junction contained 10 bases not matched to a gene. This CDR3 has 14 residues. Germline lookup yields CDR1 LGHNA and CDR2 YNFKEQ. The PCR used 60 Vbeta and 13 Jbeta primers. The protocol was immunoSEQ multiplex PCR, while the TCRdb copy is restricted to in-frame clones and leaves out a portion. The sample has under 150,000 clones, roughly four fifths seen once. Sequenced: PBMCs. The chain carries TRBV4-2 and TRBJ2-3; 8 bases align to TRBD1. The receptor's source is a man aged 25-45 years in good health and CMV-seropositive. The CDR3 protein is CASSQNDRGEAQYF. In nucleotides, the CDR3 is TGTGCCAGCAGCCAAAACGACAGGGGAGAAGCACAGTATTTT.